This T cell receptor beta chain stems from a study of blood T cell repertoires in COVID-19. Overall study: Whether acute or convalescent, the COVID-19 samples came from the United States, Italy and Spain. Sample material is recorded as cDNA or gDNA derived from T cells, B-cell-depleted T cells, or PBMCs.

As originally analysed: Amplification with reference gene primers provided the estimates of nucleated cell counts. Assay used: immunoSEQ multiplex PCR; TCRdb lists only in-frame clones, some missing. V, J and clone size are those of that table, while D and trimming were read from the DNA. Of 300,000 to 450,000 clones listed, roughly 85% were seen once; the top ten hold roughly 3.6%. Note on this clone: Other DNA sequences in the same sample also yield this CDR3.

V was pared by 1 base and J by 4 bases, with 7 bases between. The CDR3 totals 13 residues. Germline V gives CDR1 MGHRA, CDR2 YSYEKL. The sequence derives from a young woman with acute or convalescent COVID-19. The chain employs TRBV4-1 and TRBJ1-2, with D possibly being TRBD1 (6 bases). The sample was peripheral blood. CDR3 loop: CASSQAQGYGYTF. CDR3 nucleotide sequence: TGCGCCAGCAGCCAAGCACAGGGCTATGGCTACACCTTC.